This TCR beta chain was captured in a study of shared clonotypes between healthy human individuals. Each PCR replicate run on unsorted PBMC took in around 300 ng DNA, roughly 32,000 T cell genomes. Profiled with immunoSEQ multiplex PCR; TCRdb holds only in-frame clones, not every one. The sample yields hundreds of thousands of clones, 70% to 80% seen once. Germline CDR1 MNHNY, CDR2 SVGAGI (reference sequence). CDR3 length: 12 amino acids. The chain uses TRBV6-6 and TRBJ2-5, with a possible D match to TRBD2 (6 bases). Gene TRBJ2-7 matches the end of the DNA better, so the J call may be wrong. The TCR was taken from a woman in her forties in good health. Some clones in this sample may be carry-over from other donors' samples. The sequenced sample consisted of PBMCs. The CDR3 reads CASGGSSYEQYF. The CDR3 nucleotides are TGTGCCAGCGGGGGGAGCTCCTACGAGCAGTACTTC.